A single sample is the source of the 18 T cell receptor beta chains below, sequenced in a study of somatic mutations in cytotoxic T cells in rheumatoid arthritis. Data came from immunoSEQ multiplex PCR; TCRdb stores just in-frame clones and leaves some out. Found here are 20,000 or so clones, approximately 80% of them singletons; the top ten hold 10%. The sequencing sample was made of CD8+ T cells sorted from blood. The receptors were gathered from a woman in her forties or fifties in good health.

The chain couples TRBV7-9 to TRBJ2-1; D may be TRBD1 (6 bases). The CDR3 has 16 residues. CDR1 SEHNR and CDR2 FQNEAQ come from the germline V gene (reference sequence). V lost 4 bases and J lost 0, with 13 bases in between. The CDR3 DNA reads TGTGCCAGCAGCTCTGGGGGCGGAGACTCCTACAATGAGCAGTTCTTC. It yields the protein CASSSGGGDSYNEQFF.

This clone has a single count. The CDR3 DNA reads as TGTGCCAGCTCTGCGTATAGCAATCAGCCCCAGCATTTT. This codes for CASSAYSNQPQHF. This rearrangement joins TRBV7-2 to TRBJ1-5; D unclear. V was clipped by 8 bases and J by 0 bases, with 8 bases between them. The CDR3 contains 13 residues. Germline CDR1 and CDR2: SGHTA and FQGNSA.

V gene TRBV13 combines with J gene TRBJ2-1, with D possibly being TRBD2 (5 bases). The length of the CDR3 is 14 residues. The ends were cut back, 1 base at V and 6 bases at J, with 10 bases in the middle. Germline CDR1 is PRHDT and CDR2 is FYEKMQ (reference sequence). The CDR3 DNA is TGTGCCAGCAGCTTAGCGGGGAGTCGCAATGAGCAGTTCTTC. This codes for CASSLAGSRNEQFF.

This clone has just one count. The chain recombines TRBV27 with TRBJ2-7, with 7 bases identical to TRBD1. CDR3 length equals 16 residues. The germline gives CDR1 MNHEY, CDR2 SMNVEV (reference sequence). With 4 bases clipped from V and 4 bases from J, the junction kept 13 bases outside the gene matches. The CDR3, as DNA: TGTGCCAGCAGTTCCTCGATCGGGACAGTGATATACGAGCAGTACTTC. It yields the protein CASSSSIGTVIYEQYF.

The rearrangement links TRBV6-4 to TRBJ1-4, with 9 bases lining up with TRBD1. With 7 bases clipped from V and 0 bases from J, the junction kept 6 bases outside the gene matches. Germline V lookup: CDR1 MRHNA, CDR2 SNTAGT. This CDR3 is built from 16 residues. DNA for the CDR3: TGTGCCAGCACCCGGGACAGGGACACAACTAATGAAAAACTGTTTTTT. This translates into CASTRDRDTTNEKLFF.

The V and J genes are TRBV7-6 and TRBJ2-2, with D tentatively TRBD1 (8 bases). Germline loops: CDR1 SGHVS, CDR2 FNYEAQ. The CDR3 extends over 19 amino acids. Trimming stripped 0 bases from V and 1 base from J, with 18 bases between. The CDR3 sequence is CASSLAVGQGGQNTGELFF. As DNA, the CDR3 is TGTGCCAGCAGCTTAGCTGTTGGACAGGGAGGGCAGAACACCGGGGAGCTGTTTTTT.

This clone has only one observation. The CDR3 coding sequence is TGTGCCAGCAGTTTAAGGGGGCACGACTATGGCTACACCTTC. It is translated as CASSLRGHDYGYTF. The rearrangement links TRBV27 to TRBJ1-2, with TRBD1 identical over 7 bases. The CDR3 runs to 14 residues. Per the germline V gene, CDR1 is MNHEY and CDR2 is SMNVEV (reference sequence). The V gene end was trimmed by 2 bases and the J gene end by 3 bases; junction bases not matched to a gene: 3.

This clone was seen just once. This chain links TRBV11-3 with TRBJ2-3; D is perhaps TRBD2 (5 bases). V lost 4 bases, J lost 3 bases, and 8 bases lay in between. The CDR3 is 13 residues long. CDR1 is SGHNT, CDR2 YENEEA, per germline. This chain's CDR3 is CASSSRGTDTQYF. Written as DNA, the CDR3 is TGTGCCAGCAGCTCACGGGGAACAGATACGCAGTATTTT.

The chain joins TRBV6-1 to TRBJ2-7; D may be TRBD1 (6 bases). This CDR3 spans 13 amino acids. The germline CDR1 and CDR2 sequences are MNHNS and SASEGT. Trimming cost V 5 bases and J 7 bases, with 15 bases left between them. CDR3 sequence: CASSTTGYREQYF. For the CDR3, the DNA is TGTGCCAGCAGTACCACAGGGTATAGGGAGCAGTACTTC.

V usage is TRBV4-3 and J usage is TRBJ1-1, with unresolved D. Deletions cut 1 base from V and 2 bases from J, with 14 bases between. This CDR3 is built from 16 residues. Germline values: CDR1 LGHNA, CDR2 YSLEER. CDR3 in amino acids: CASSQAWVGSNTEAFF. In DNA form, the CDR3 reads TGCGCCAGCAGCCAAGCCTGGGTTGGGAGCAACACTGAAGCTTTCTTT.

This chain connects TRBV18 to TRBJ1-1; 8 bases are a match to TRBD1. The J segment lost 0 bases and the V segment lost 3 bases, leaving 6 bases of the junction unmatched. The CDR3 runs to 16 residues. Per the germline V gene, CDR1 is KGHSH and CDR2 is LQKENI. The CDR3 DNA reads as TGTGCCAGCTCACCGAACAGGGGGAGCATGAACACTGAAGCTTTCTTT. It specifies CASSPNRGSMNTEAFF.

The chain employs TRBV6-5 and TRBJ2-3; perhaps TRBD2 as D (6 bases). Trimming removed 2 bases from V and 4 bases from J, with 13 bases in between. Germline CDR1 and CDR2: MNHEY and SVGAGI. This CDR3 is 15 amino acids long. The CDR3 sequence: CASSYGGPWADTQYF. CDR3 DNA sequence: TGTGCCAGCAGTTACGGAGGGCCTTGGGCAGATACGCAGTATTTT.

By sample fraction, this clone is large. The gene calls are TRBV7-9 and TRBJ2-5, with TRBD1 matching over 8 bases. The germline V gene has CDR1 SEHNR and CDR2 FQNEAQ (reference sequence). Trimming took 6 bases from V and 0 from J; bases not matched to a gene: 9. This CDR3 contains 16 residues. The CDR3 here is CASSSRQGTYQETQYF. CDR3 coding DNA: TGTGCCAGCAGTTCTAGACAGGGGACGTACCAAGAGACCCAGTACTTC.

The chain is built from TRBV28 and TRBJ1-2; 12 positions agree with TRBD1. CDR1 MDHEN and CDR2 SYDVKM come from the germline V gene. Trimming cost V 3 bases and J 6 bases; bases outside gene matches: 5. The CDR3 consists of 15 residues. The CDR3 region is CASSFWGQGADGYTF. The CDR3 bases are TGTGCCAGCAGTTTTTGGGGACAGGGGGCGGATGGCTACACCTTC.

This chain joins TRBV10-3 and TRBJ2-1, with TRBD2 matching 15 bases. The germline V gene encodes CDR1 ENHRY and CDR2 SYGVKD. CDR3 size: 19 residues. The junction had 7 bases not matched to a gene; V was cut back by 1 base and J by 3 bases. CDR3 in DNA: TGTGCCATCAGTGAGTTCTGGACTAGCGGGAGGGCTCACTACAATGAGCAGTTCTTC. This codes for CAISEFWTSGRAHYNEQFF.

The V call is TRBV20-1, the J call TRBJ2-7, with D possibly TRBD2 on 5 matching bases. CDR3 length equals 11 residues. Trimming took off 6 bases at V and 6 bases at J, with 12 bases between the two ends. Looked up from germline, CDR1 is DFQATT and CDR2 is SNEGSKA (reference sequence). CDR3 coding DNA: TGCAGTGCCAAACTAGTAAGCGAGCAGTACTTC. Protein: CSAKLVSEQYF.

This rearrangement joins TRBV1 to TRBJ2-3. TRBV1 is designated a pseudogene. The CDR3 covers 20 residues. The CDR3 here is CTSSQDPQGKGGPSRDTQYF. Written as DNA, the CDR3 is TGCACCAGCAGCCAAGATCCACAGGGGAAGGGGGGGCCAAGCAGGGATACGCAGTATTTT.

CDR3 amino acids: CASSHLGGGDTQYF. CDR3 DNA sequence: TGCGCCAGCAGCCATTTAGGTGGCGGCGATACGCAGTATTTT. This chain joins TRBV4-1 and TRBJ2-3, with D unresolved. The V gene's germline CDR1 is MGHRA and CDR2 YSYEKL. This CDR3 comprises 14 residues. V was clipped by 3 bases and J by 6 bases, with 13 bases between them.